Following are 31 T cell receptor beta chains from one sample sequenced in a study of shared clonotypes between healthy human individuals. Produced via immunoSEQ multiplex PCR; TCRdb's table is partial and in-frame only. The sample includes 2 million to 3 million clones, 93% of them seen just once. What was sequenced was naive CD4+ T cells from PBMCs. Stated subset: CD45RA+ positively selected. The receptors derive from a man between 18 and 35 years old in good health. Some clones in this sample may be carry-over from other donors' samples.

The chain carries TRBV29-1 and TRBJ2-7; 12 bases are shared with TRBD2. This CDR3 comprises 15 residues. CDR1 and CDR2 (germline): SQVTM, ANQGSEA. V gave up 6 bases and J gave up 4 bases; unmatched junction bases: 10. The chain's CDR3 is CSVGLAGSSGYEQYF. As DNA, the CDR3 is TGCAGCGTAGGACTAGCGGGATCGTCGGGATACGAGCAGTACTTC.

DNA of the CDR3: TGTGCCAGCAGTGATGGCCCGCAGTATTTT. Translated: CASSDGPQYF. The chain employs TRBV2 and TRBJ2-3; D unresolved. The CDR3 runs to 10 residues. Germline CDR1 and CDR2: SNHLY and FYNNEI. V lost 3 bases to trimming and J lost 10 bases, with 5 bases between them.

CDR3 nucleotides: TGCGCCAGCAGTCAGGGGGCCCCCACTGGGGCCAACGTCCTGACTTTC. It codes for CASSQGAPTGANVLTF. The J gene is TRBJ2-6, the V gene TRBV5-1, with TRBD1 matching 8 bases. V was pared by 5 bases and J by 2 bases, with 6 bases of the junction left unmatched. This CDR3 region has 16 residues. In germline, CDR1 is SGHRS, CDR2 YFSETQ.

The CDR3 nucleotides read TGCGCCAGCAGCTCAGGGGGACGGTTCACCGGGGAGCTGTTTTTT. Its translation is CASSSGGRFTGELFF. The rearrangement joins TRBV5-1 to TRBJ2-2; 7 bases agree with TRBD1. The CDR3 length is 15 residues. Trimming took 3 bases from V and 4 from J; bases not matched to a gene: 6. Germline assignment: CDR1 SGHRS and CDR2 YFSETQ. The whole variable domain, remainder taken from reference TRBV5-1 and TRBJ2-2, is KAGVTQTPRYLIKTRGQQVTLSCSPISGHRSVSWYQQTPGQGLQFLFEYFSETQRNKGNFPGRFSGRQFSNSRSEMNVSTLELGDSALYLCASSSGGRFTGELFFGEGSRLTVL.

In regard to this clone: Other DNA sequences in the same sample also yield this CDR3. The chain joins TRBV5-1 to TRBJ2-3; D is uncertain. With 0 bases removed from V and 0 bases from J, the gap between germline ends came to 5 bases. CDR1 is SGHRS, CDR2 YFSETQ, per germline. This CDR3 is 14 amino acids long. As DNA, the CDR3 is TGCGCCAGCAGCTTGGTCGACAGCACAGATACGCAGTATTTT. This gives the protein CASSLVDSTDTQYF.

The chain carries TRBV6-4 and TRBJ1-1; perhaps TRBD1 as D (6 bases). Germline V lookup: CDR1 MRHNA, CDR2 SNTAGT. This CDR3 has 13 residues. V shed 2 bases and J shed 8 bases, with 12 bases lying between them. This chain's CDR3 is CASSDIGQREAFF. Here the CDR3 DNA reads TGTGCCAGCAGTGACATCGGACAGAGAGAAGCTTTCTTT.

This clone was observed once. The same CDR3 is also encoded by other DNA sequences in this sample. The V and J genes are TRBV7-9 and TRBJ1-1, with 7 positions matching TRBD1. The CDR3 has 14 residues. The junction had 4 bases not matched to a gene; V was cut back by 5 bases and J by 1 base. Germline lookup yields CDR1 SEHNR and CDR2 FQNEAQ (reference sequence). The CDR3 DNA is TGTGCCAGCAGCCCACGACAGGGGAACACTGAAGCTTTCTTT. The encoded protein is CASSPRQGNTEAFF.

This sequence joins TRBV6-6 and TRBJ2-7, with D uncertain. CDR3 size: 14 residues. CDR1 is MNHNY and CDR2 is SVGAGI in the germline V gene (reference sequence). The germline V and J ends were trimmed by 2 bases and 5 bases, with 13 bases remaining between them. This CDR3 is CASSYGLQWDEQYF. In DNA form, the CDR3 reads TGTGCCAGCAGTTACGGGTTACAGTGGGACGAGCAGTACTTC.

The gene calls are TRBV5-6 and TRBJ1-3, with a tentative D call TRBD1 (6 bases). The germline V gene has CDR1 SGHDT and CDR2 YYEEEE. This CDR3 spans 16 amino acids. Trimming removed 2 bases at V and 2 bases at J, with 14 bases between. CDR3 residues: CASSLGQFRAGNTIYF. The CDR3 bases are TGTGCCAGCAGCTTAGGACAGTTCAGGGCTGGAAACACCATATATTTT.

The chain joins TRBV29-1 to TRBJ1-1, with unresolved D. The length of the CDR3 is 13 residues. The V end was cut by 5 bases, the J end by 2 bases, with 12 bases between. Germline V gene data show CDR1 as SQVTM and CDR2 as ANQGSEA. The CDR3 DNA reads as TGCAGCGTTTCCGGGATCACAAACACTGAAGCTTTCTTT. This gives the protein CSVSGITNTEAFF.

The DNA of the CDR3 is TGTGCCAGCAGCTCCCCTTACCCAGCGGGAGAGTCCTCCTACAATGAGCAGTTCTTC. Amino acid sequence: CASSSPYPAGESSYNEQFF. V and J are TRBV12-1 and TRBJ2-1; TRBD2, the table's D call, was not compared with the DNA. TRBV12-1 is recorded as a pseudogene. The CDR3 runs 19 residues.

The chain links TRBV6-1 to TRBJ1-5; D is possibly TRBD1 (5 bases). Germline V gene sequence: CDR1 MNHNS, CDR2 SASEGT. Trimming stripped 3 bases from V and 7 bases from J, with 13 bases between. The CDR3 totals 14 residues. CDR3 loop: CASSDGGTWQPQHF. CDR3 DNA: TGTGCCAGCAGTGATGGGGGAACCTGGCAGCCCCAGCATTTT.

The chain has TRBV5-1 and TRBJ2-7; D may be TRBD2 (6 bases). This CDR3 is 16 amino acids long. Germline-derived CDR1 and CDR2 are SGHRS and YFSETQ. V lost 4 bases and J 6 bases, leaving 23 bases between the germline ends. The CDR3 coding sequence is TGCGCCAGCAGCGAGGGTGCAGGGACTCTTCGGGCCGAGCAGTACTTC. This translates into CASSEGAGTLRAEQYF.

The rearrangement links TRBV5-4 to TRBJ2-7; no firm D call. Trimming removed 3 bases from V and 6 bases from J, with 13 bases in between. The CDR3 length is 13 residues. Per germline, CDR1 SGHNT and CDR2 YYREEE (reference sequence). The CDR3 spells CASSSLRPGEQYF. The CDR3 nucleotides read TGTGCCAGCAGCTCGCTGAGACCGGGCGAGCAGTACTTC. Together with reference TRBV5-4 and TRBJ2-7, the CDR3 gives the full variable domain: ETGVTQSPTHLIKTRGQQVTLRCSSQSGHNTVSWYQQALGQGPQFIFQYYREEENGRGNFPPRFSGLQFPNYSSELNVNALELDDSALYLCASSSLRPGEQYFGPGTRLTVT.

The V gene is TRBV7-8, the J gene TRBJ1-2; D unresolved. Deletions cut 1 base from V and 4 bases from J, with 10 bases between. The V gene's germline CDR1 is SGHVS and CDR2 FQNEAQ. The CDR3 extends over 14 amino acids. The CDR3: CASSLEGRLYGYTF. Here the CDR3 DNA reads TGTGCCAGCAGCTTAGAAGGACGGCTCTATGGCTACACCTTC.

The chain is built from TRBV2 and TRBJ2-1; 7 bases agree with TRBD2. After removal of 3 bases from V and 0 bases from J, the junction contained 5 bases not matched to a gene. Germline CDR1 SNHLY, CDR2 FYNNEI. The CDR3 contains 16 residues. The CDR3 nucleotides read TGTGCCAGCAGTGATCTAGCGGCCAGCTCCTACAATGAGCAGTTCTTC. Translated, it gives CASSDLAASSYNEQFF.

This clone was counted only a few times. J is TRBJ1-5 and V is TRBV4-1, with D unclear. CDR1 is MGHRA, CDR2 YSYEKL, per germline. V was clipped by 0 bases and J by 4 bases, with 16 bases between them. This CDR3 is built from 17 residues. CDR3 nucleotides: TGCGCCAGCAGCCAAGACCTTCACATGGTAGCAAATCAGCCCCAGCATTTT. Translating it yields CASSQDLHMVANQPQHF.

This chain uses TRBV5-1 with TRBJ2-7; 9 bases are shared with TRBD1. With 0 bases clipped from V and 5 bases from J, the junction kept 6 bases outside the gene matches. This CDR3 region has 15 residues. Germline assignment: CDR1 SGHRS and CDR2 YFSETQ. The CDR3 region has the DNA TGCGCCAGCAGCTTGGGACAGGGGGTCTTCGACGAGCAGTACTTC. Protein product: CASSLGQGVFDEQYF.

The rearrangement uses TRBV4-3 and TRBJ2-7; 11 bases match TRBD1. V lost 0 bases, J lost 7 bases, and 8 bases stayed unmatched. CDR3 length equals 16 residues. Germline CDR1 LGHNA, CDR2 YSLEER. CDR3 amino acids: CASSQELGQGAWEQYF. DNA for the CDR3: TGCGCCAGCAGCCAAGAACTAGGACAGGGGGCGTGGGAGCAGTACTTC.

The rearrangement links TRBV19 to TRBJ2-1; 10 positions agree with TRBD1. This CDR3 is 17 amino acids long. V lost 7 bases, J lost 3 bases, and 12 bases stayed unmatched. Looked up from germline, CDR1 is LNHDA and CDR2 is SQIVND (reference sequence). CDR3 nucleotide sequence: TGTGCCAGTACCCCCCCGCCCGGGACAGGGGTCTACAATGAGCAGTTCTTC. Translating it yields CASTPPPGTGVYNEQFF.

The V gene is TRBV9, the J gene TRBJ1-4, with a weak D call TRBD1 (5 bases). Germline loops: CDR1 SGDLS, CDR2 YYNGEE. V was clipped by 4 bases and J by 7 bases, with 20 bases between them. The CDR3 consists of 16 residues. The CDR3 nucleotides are TGTGCCAGCAGCCCCCAAAGGCAGGGAGGGAGTGAAAAACTGTTTTTT. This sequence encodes CASSPQRQGGSEKLFF.

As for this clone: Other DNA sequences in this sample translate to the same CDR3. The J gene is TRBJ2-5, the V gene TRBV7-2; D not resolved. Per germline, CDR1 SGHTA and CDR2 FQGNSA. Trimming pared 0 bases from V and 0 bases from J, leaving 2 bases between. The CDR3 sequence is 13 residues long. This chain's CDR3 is CASSLAHQETQYF. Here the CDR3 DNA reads TGTGCCAGCAGCTTAGCACACCAAGAGACCCAGTACTTC.

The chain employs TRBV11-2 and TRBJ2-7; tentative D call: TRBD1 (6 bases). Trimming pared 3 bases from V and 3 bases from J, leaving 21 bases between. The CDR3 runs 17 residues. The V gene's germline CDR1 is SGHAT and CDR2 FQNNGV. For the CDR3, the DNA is TGTGCCAGCAGCTTGACATACACCGGGACACAAAGCTACGAGCAGTACTTC. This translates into CASSLTYTGTQSYEQYF.

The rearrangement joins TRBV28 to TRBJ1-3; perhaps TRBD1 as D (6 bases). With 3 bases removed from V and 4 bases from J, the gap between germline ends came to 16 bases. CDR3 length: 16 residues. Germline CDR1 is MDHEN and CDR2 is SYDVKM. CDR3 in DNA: TGTGCCAGCAGTTTGGCGGACAGTCCTGCCGGAAACACCATATATTTT. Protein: CASSLADSPAGNTIYF. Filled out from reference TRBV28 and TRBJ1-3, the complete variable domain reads DVKVTQSSRYLVKRTGEKVFLECVQDMDHENMFWYRQDPGLGLRLIYFSYDVKMKEKGDIPEGYSVSREKKERFSLILESASTNQTSMYLCASSLADSPAGNTIYFGEGSWLTVV.

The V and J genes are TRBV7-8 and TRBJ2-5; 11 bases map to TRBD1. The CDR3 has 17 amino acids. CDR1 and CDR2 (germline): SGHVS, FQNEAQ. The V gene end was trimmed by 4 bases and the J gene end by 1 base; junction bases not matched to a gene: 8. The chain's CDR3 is CASSSGQGATLQETQYF. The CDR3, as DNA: TGTGCCAGCAGCTCCGGACAGGGGGCGACCCTCCAAGAGACCCAGTACTTC. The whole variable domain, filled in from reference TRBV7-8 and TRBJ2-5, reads GAGVSQSPRYKVAKRGQDVALRCDPISGHVSLFWYQQALGQGPEFLTYFQNEAQLDKSGLPSDRFFAERPEGSVSTLKIQRTQQEDSAVYLCASSSGQGATLQETQYFGPGTRLLVL.

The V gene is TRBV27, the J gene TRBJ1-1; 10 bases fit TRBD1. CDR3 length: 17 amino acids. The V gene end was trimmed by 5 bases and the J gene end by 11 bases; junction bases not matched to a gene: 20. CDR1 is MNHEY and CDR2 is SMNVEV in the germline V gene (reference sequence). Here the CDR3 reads CASSLTPASTGGVLAFF. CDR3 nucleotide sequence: TGTGCCAGCAGTCTAACCCCAGCCTCGACAGGGGGCGTTCTGGCTTTCTTT.

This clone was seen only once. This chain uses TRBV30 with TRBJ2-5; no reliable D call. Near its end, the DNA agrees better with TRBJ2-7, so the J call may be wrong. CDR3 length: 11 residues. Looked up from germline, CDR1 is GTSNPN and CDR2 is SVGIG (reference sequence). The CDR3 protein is CAWSATYEQYF. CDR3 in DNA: TGTGCCTGGAGTGCGACCTACGAGCAGTACTTC.

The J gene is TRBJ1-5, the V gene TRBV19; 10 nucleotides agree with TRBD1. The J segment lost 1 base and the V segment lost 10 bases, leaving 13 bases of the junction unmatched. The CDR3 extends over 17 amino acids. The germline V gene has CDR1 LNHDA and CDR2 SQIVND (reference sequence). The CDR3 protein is CATSRGQGFGSNQPQHF. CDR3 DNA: TGTGCCACCTCTAGGGGACAGGGGTTTGGAAGCAATCAGCCCCAGCATTTT.

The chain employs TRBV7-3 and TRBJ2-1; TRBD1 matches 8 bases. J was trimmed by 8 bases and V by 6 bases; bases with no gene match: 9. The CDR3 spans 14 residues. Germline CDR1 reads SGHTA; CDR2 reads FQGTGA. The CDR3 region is CASRPDRGEYEQFF. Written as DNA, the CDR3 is TGTGCCAGCAGGCCAGACAGGGGAGAATATGAGCAGTTCTTC.

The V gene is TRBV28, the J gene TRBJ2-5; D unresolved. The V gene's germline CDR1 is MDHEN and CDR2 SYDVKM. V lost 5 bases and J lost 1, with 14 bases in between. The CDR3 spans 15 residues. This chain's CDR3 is CASSELDRTQETQYF. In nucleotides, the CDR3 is TGTGCCAGCAGTGAACTCGATCGGACCCAAGAGACCCAGTACTTC.

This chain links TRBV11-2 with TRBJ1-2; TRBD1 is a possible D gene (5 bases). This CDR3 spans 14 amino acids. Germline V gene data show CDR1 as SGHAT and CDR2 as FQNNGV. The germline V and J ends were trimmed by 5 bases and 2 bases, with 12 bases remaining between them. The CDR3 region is CASSPGTANYGYTF. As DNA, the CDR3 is TGTGCCAGCAGCCCAGGGACTGCAAACTATGGCTACACCTTC.